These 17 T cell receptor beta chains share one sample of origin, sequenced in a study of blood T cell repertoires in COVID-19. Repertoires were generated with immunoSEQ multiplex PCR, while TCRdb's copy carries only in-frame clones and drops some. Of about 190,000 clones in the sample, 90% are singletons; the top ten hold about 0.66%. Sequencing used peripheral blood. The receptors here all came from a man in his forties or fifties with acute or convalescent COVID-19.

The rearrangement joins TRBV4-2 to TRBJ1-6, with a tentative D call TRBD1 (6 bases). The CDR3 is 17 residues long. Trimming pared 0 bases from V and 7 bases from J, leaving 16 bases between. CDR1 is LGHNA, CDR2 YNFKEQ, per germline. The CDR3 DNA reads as TGTGCCAGCAGCCAAGACTTGCCAGGGGCTGCGAATTCACCCCTCCACTTT. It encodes CASSQDLPGAANSPLHF.

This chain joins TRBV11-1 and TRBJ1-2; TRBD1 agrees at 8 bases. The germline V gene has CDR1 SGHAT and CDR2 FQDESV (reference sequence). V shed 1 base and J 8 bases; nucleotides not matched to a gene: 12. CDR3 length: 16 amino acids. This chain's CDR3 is CASSLGTGPSMTGYTF. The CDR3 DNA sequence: TGTGCCAGCAGCTTAGGGACAGGGCCATCTATGACCGGCTACACCTTC.

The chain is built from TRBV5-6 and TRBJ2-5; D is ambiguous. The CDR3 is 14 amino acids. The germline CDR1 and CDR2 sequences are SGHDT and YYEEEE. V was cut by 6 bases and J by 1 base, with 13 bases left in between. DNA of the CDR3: TGTGCCAGCACCCGCGAAGGCGGCCAAGAGACCCAGTACTTC. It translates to CASTREGGQETQYF.

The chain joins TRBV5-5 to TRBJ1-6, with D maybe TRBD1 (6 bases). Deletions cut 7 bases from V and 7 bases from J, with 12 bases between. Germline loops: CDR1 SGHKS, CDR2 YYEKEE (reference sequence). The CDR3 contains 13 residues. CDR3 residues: CASQDSLNSPLHF. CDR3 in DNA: TGTGCCAGCCAGGACAGTCTGAATTCACCCCTCCACTTT.

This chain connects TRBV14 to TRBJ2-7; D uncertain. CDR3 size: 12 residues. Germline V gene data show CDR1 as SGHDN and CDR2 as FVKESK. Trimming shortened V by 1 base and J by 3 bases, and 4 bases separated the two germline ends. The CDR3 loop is CASSQVGYEQYF. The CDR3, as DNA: TGTGCCAGCAGCCAAGTCGGCTACGAGCAGTACTTC.

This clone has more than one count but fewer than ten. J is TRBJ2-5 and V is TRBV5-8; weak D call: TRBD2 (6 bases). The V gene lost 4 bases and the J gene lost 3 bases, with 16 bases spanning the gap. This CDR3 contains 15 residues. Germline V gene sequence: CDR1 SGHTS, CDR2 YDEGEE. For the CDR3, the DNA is TGTGCCAGCAGCCCTAATTGGGGGGTTAAAGAGACCCAGTACTTC. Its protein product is CASSPNWGVKETQYF.

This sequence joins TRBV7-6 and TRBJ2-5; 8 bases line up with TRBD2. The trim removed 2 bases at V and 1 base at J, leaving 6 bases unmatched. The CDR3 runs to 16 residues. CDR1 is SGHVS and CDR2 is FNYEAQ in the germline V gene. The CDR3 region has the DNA TGTGCCAGCAGCTTAACAGCGGGAGTTTCCCAAGAGACCCAGTACTTC. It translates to CASSLTAGVSQETQYF.

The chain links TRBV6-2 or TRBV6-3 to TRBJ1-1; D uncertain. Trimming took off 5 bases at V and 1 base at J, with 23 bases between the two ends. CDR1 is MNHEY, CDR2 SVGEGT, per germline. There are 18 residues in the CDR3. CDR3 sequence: CASSLSEGTRRTNTEAFF. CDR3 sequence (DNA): TGTGCCAGCAGTCTCTCGGAGGGAACCCGACGTACGAACACTGAAGCTTTCTTT.

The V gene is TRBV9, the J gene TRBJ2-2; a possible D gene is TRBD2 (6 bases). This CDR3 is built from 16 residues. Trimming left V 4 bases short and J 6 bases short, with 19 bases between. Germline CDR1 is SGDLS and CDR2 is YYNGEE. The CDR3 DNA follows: TGTGCCAGCAGCCCGAGTGGCGGGATAAAGGCCGGGGAGCTGTTTTTT. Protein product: CASSPSGGIKAGELFF.

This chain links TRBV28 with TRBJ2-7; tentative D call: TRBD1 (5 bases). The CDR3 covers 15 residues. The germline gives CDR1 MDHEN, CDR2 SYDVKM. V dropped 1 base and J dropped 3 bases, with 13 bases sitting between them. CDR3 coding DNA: TGTGCCAGCAGTTTATCCGGTCAGGGAAACTACGAGCAGTACTTC. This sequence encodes CASSLSGQGNYEQYF.

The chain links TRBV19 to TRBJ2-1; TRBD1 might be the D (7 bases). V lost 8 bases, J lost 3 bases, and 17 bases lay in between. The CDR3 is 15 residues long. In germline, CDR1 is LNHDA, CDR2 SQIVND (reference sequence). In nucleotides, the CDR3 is TGTGCCAGTTCTGTTGGAGGGGGCTTCTACAATGAGCAGTTCTTC. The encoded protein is CASSVGGGFYNEQFF.

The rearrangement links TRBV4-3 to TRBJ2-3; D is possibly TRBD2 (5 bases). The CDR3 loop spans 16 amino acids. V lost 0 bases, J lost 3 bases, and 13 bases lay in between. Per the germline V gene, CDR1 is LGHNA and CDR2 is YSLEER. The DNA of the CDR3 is TGCGCCAGCAGCCAAGATACGGGGTGGCCTACAGATACGCAGTATTTT. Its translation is CASSQDTGWPTDTQYF.

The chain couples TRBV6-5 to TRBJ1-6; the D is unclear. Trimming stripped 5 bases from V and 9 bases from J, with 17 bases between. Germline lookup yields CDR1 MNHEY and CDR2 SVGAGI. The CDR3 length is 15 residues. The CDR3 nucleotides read TGTGCCAGCAGTCCTTTAGGAGAAGCGGGTTCACCCCTCCACTTT. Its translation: CASSPLGEAGSPLHF.

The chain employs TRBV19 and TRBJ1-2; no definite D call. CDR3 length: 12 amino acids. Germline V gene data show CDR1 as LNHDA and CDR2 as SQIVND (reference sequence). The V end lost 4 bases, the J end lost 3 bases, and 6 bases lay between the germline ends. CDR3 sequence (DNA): TGTGCCAGTAGTAAGTTAGACTATGGCTACACCTTC. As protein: CASSKLDYGYTF.

The CDR3 bases are TGTGCCAGCAACCAACAGGGGTACACTGAAGCTTTCTTT. Its protein product is CASNQQGYTEAFF. The rearrangement uses TRBV9 and TRBJ1-1; 7 nucleotides agree with TRBD1. With V trimmed by 6 bases and J by 3 bases, 5 bases remained unmatched. CDR3 length equals 13 residues. Germline CDR1 SGDLS, CDR2 YYNGEE. Together with reference TRBV9 and TRBJ1-1, the CDR3 gives the full variable domain: DSGVTQTPKHLITATGQRVTLRCSPRSGDLSVYWYQQSLDQGLQFLIQYYNGEERAKGNILERFSAQQFPDLHSELNLSSLELGDSALYFCASNQQGYTEAFFGQGTRLTVV.

The CDR3: CASSPQRGAVTSGSYEQYF. CDR3 DNA sequence: TGTGCCAGCAGCCCTCAGAGGGGGGCAGTAACTAGCGGGAGCTACGAGCAGTACTTC. The chain is built from TRBV16 and TRBJ2-7, with 11 bases aligning to TRBD2. Germline trimming cut 4 bases from V and 3 bases from J; bases unmatched to any gene: 17. CDR3 length: 19 residues. Germline V gene lookup returns CDR1 KGHSY and CDR2 FQNENV. The variable domain in full, with the rest retrieved from reference TRBV16 and TRBJ2-7, is GEEVAQTPKHLVRGEGQKAKLYCAPIKGHSYVFWYQQVLKNEFKFLISFQNENVFDETGMPKERFSAKCLPNSPCSLEIQATKLEDSAVYFCASSPQRGAVTSGSYEQYFGPGTRLTVT.

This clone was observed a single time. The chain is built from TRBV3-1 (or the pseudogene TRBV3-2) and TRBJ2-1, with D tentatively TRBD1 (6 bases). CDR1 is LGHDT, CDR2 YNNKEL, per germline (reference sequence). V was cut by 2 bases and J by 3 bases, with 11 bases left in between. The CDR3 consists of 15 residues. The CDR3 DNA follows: TGTGCCAGCAGCCAAACAATACAGGGCTACAATGAGCAGTTCTTC. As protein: CASSQTIQGYNEQFF.